This T cell receptor beta chain was sequenced in a study of blood T cell repertoires in COVID-19. Study-level information: COVID-19 samples collected from the United States, Italy and Spain covered acute and convalescent phases. Sample material is recorded as cDNA or gDNA derived from T cells, B-cell-depleted T cells, or PBMCs.

In the original processing: Nucleated cell number was recorded as an estimate derived from reference gene primer amplification. Sequencing used immunoSEQ multiplex PCR; TCRdb keeps in-frame clones, though not all of them. D and trimming come from the DNA, and the V and J calls and clone size come from that table. The profile shows about 170,000 clones, over 70% of them singletons. The CDR3 contains 13 residues. Germline V CDR1 and CDR2: LGHNA, YSLEER. The V gene lost 0 bases and the J gene lost 5 bases, with 8 bases spanning the gap. This receptor was obtained from a woman aged 70-85 years who had recovered from COVID-19. The rearrangement links TRBV4-3 to TRBJ2-7; D unresolved. Sequenced input: peripheral blood. The CDR3 nucleotides read TGCGCCAGCAGCCAAGAATTCCGGGACGAGCAGTACTTC. Translating gives CASSQEFRDEQYF.